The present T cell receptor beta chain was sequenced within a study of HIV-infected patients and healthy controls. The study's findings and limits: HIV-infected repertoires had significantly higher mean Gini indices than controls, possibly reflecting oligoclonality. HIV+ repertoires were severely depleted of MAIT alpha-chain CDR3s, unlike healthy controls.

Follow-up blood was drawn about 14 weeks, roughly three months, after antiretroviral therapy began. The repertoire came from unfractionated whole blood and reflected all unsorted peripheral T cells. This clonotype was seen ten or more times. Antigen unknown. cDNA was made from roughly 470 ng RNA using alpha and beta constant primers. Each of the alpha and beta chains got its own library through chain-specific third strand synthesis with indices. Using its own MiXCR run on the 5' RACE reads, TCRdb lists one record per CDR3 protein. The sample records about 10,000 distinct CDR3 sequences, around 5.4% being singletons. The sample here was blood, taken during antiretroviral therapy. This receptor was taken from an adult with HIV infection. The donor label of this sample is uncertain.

For the CDR3, the DNA is TGCGCCAGCAGCCTCATGACAGGTACCTACGAGCAGTACTTC. Its translation: CASSLMTGTYEQYF. V is TRBV5-1 and J is TRBJ2-7; D may be TRBD1 (6 bases). The CDR3 extends over 14 amino acids. V lost 4 bases and J lost 2, with 13 bases in between. Germline V lookup: CDR1 SGHRS, CDR2 YFSETQ.